Reported below is one TCR beta chain. Its antigen is not identified. CDR1 is SGHAT, CDR2 FQDESV, per germline (reference sequence). The CDR3 has 15 amino acids. V lost 5 bases, J lost 1 base, and 15 bases lay in between. The data are from a study of cytomegalovirus exposure and HLA in healthy donors. Looking at the study overall: Later analysis reported that the 110 or so validation repertoires shared the platform of the 500 to 850 first-cohort repertoires. Regarding the study as a whole: The study flagged about 160 TCR beta chains as cytomegalovirus-associated. Most observed TCR sequences were rare, whereas some public TCRs were detected in many donors.

The protocol was immunoSEQ multiplex PCR, while the TCRdb copy is restricted to in-frame clones and leaves out a portion. The repertoire holds more than 250,000 clones, roughly 87% seen once, with approximately 1.1% in the top ten. The sequencing sample was made of PBMCs. This clonotype was sampled from a woman aged 25-40 years in good health and CMV-seropositive. V gene TRBV11-1 combines with J gene TRBJ2-7, with D perhaps assigned TRBD1 or TRBD2 (5 bases each). CDR3 nucleotides: TGTGCCAGCAGCCAAACCGGGGACGGTTCCTACGAGCAGTACTTC. Protein sequence: CASSQTGDGSYEQYF.